This T cell receptor beta chain was retrieved from a study of CD8 T cell repertoires and HIV-1 epitope variants. Study-wide background: Enriched T cells were co-cultured with equal autologous T cell-negative cells.

TCR beta CDR3 was sequenced at survey depth on immunoSEQ. Assay: immunoSEQ multiplex PCR; the TCRdb copy retains only in-frame clones and omits some. The data contain thousands of clones, around 68% of them singletons. This clone was counted only a few times. Its antigen is unknown. V lost 6 bases, J lost 7 bases, and 13 bases lay in between. In germline, CDR1 is MDHEN, CDR2 SYDVKM. The CDR3 consists of 12 residues. The sample was cultured CD8+ T cells derived from PBMCs. This clonotype was obtained from a male donor with HIV. The chain uses TRBV28 and TRBJ2-7; D tentatively reads TRBD1 or TRBD2 (5 bases each). In DNA, the CDR3 is TGTGCCAGCAGCTCCGGGGCCGGTGAGCAGTACTTC. Translated: CASSSGAGEQYF.